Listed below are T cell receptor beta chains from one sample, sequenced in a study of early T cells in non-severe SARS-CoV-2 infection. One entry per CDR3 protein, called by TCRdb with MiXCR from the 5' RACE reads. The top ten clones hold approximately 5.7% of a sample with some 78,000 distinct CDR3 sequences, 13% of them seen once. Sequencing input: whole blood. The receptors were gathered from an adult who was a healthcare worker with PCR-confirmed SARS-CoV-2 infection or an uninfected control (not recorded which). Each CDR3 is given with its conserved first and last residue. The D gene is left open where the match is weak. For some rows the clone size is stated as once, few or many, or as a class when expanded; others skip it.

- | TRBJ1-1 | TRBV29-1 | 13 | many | CSAQGGKGTEAFF | TGCAGCGCCCAAGGGGGGAAGGGCACTGAAGCTTTCTTT
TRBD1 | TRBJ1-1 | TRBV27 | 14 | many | CASSFDRGRAEAFF | TGTGCCAGCAGTTTCGACAGGGGGAGAGCTGAAGCTTTCTTT
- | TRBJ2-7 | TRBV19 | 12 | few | CASRDGVYEQYF | TGTGCCAGTAGAGACGGAGTCTACGAGCAGTACTTC
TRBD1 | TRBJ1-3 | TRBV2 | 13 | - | CARRTGNGNTIYF | TGTGCCAGACGGACAGGGAATGGAAACACCATATATTTT
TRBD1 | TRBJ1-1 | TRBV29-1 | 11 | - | CSALQGVEAFF | TGCAGCGCTTTACAGGGGGTTGAAGCTTTCTTT
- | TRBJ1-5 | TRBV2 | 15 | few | CASSLNLPGNQPQHF | TGTGCCAGCAGCCTCAACCTCCCAGGGAATCAGCCCCAGCATTTT
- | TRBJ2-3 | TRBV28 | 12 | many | CASRENTDTQYF | TGTGCCAGCAGGGAGAACACAGATACGCAGTATTTT
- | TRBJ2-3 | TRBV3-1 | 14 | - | CASSQDGSTDTQYF | TGTGCCAGCAGCCAAGACGGCAGCACAGATACGCAGTATTTT
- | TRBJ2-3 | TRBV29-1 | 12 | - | CSVLHRTDTQYF | TGCAGCGTGCTGCACCGCACAGATACGCAGTATTTT
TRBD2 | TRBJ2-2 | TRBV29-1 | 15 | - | CSVKGLAGGGRELFF | TGCAGCGTCAAGGGACTAGCGGGAGGTGGGCGGGAGCTGTTTTTT
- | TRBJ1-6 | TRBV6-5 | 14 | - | CASRPGALDSPLHF | TGTGCCAGTAGACCCGGGGCTCTCGACTCACCCCTCCACTTT
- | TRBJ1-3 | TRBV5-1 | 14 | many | CASSLPGSGNTIYF | TGTGCCAGCAGTCTCCCGGGATCTGGAAACACCATATATTTT
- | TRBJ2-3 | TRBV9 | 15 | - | CASSVLQGYTDTQYF | TGTGCCAGCAGCGTCCTTCAGGGTTACACAGATACGCAGTATTTT
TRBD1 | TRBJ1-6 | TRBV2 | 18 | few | CASSGSRDRGWDNSPLHF | TGTGCCAGCAGTGGATCCCGGGACAGGGGTTGGGATAATTCACCCCTCCACTTT
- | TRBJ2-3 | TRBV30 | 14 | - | CAWSRSLGTDTQYF | TGTGCCTGGAGTAGGTCTTTGGGGACAGATACGCAGTATTTT
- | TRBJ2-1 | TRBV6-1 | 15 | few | CASSQNLRKNNEQFF | TGTGCCAGCAGCCAGAACCTCCGAAAGAACAATGAGCAGTTCTTC
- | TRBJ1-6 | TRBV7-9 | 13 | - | CASSPGQNSPLHF | TGTGCCAGCAGCCCGGGACAAAATTCACCCCTCCACTTT
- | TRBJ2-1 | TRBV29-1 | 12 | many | CSVDPGADEQFF | TGCAGCGTTGATCCAGGGGCCGATGAGCAGTTCTTC
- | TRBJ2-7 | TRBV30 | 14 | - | CAWRSGGSSYEQYF | TGTGCCTGGAGAAGTGGGGGTAGCTCCTACGAGCAGTACTTC
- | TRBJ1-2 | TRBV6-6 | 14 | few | CASRVEDSRHGYTF | TGTGCCAGCCGCGTTGAGGATTCTCGGCATGGCTACACCTTC
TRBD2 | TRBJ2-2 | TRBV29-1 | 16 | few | CSVDVGLAGVTGELFF | TGCAGCGTTGATGTAGGACTAGCGGGAGTCACCGGGGAGCTGTTTTTT
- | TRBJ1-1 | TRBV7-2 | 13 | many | CASRKRGGSEAFF | TGTGCCAGCAGGAAAAGGGGAGGCTCTGAAGCTTTCTTT
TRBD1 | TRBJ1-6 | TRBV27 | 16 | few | CASSLLGRDRDSPLHF | TGTGCCAGCAGTCTCCTGGGCAGGGACAGGGATTCACCCCTCCACTTT
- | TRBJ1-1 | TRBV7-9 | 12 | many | CASSAVNTEAFF | TGTGCCAGCAGCGCGGTGAACACTGAAGCTTTCTTT
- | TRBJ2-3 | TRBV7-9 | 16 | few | CASSLATSASTDTQYF | TGTGCCAGCAGCTTAGCAACCAGCGCCAGCACAGATACGCAGTATTTT
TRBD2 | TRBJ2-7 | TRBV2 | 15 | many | CASSDFSGRSYEQYF | TGCGCCAGCAGTGATTTTAGCGGGAGGTCCTACGAGCAGTACTTC
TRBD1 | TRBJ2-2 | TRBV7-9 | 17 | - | CASSLTAFDRATGELFF | TGTGCCAGCAGCTTAACCGCATTTGACAGGGCCACCGGGGAGCTGTTTTTT
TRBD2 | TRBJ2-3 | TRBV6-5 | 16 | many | CASRRLAVSFTDTQYF | TGTGCCAGCAGGAGACTAGCGGTGTCATTCACAGATACGCAGTATTTT
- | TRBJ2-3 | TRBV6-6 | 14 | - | CASSYVRALDTQYF | TGTGCCAGCAGTTATGTACGGGCCCTGGATACGCAGTATTTT
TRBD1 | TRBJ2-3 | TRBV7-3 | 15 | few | CASSLRPQGADTQYF | TGTGCCAGCAGCTTAAGACCCCAGGGGGCGGATACGCAGTATTTT
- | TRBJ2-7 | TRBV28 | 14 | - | CASSLSGHSYEQYF | TGTGCCAGCAGTTTGAGCGGACACTCCTACGAGCAGTACTTC
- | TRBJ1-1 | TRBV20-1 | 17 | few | CSARDPLVGGLHTEAFF | TGCAGTGCTAGAGATCCCTTGGTCGGGGGACTACACACTGAAGCTTTCTTT
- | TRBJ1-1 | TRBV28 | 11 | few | CASSLTGEAFF | TGTGCCAGCAGTTTAACGGGTGAAGCTTTCTTT
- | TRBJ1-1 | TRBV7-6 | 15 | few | CASSLVPDMNTEAFF | TGTGCCAGCAGCTTAGTGCCGGACATGAACACTGAAGCTTTCTTT
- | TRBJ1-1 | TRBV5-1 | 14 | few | CASTLDSVGTEAFF | TGCGCCAGCACGCTTGATTCGGTGGGGACTGAAGCTTTCTTT
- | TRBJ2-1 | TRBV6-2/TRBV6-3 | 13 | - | CASSYPPSSEQFF | TGTGCCAGCAGTTATCCCCCTTCCAGTGAGCAGTTCTTC
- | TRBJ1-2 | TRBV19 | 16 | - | CASTHIWDTDNYGYTF | TGTGCCAGTACTCATATTTGGGACACAGACAACTATGGCTACACCTTC
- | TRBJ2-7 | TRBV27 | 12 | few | CASRGLTYEQYF | TGTGCCAGCAGAGGACTCACCTACGAGCAGTACTTC
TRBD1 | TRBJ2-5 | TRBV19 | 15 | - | CASSIATGGRETQYF | TGTGCCAGTAGTATAGCCACAGGGGGCAGAGAGACCCAGTACTTC
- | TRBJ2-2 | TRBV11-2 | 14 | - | CASSPTPGGGELFF | TGTGCCAGCAGCCCCACTCCCGGGGGCGGGGAGCTGTTTTTT
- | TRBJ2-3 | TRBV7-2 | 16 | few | CASRPDRPFSTDTQYF | TGTGCCAGCAGGCCCGACAGACCCTTCAGCACAGATACGCAGTATTTT
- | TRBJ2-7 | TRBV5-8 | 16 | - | CASSPEPARGSYEQYF | TGTGCCAGCAGCCCCGAGCCAGCCAGGGGCTCCTACGAGCAGTACTTC
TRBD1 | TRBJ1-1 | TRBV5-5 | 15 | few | CASSLALTGATEAFF | TGTGCCAGCAGCTTGGCCCTGACAGGGGCCACTGAAGCTTTCTTT
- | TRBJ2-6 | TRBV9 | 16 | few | CASSATGTSGANVLTF | TGTGCCAGCAGCGCAACAGGGACCTCTGGGGCCAACGTCCTGACTTTC
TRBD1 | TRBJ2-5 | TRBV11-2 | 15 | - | CASSFQRDRQETQYF | TGTGCCAGCAGCTTCCAACGGGACAGGCAAGAGACCCAGTACTTC
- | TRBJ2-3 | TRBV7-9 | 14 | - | CASSRDGGTDTQYF | TGTGCCAGCAGCCGGGACGGGGGCACAGATACGCAGTATTTT